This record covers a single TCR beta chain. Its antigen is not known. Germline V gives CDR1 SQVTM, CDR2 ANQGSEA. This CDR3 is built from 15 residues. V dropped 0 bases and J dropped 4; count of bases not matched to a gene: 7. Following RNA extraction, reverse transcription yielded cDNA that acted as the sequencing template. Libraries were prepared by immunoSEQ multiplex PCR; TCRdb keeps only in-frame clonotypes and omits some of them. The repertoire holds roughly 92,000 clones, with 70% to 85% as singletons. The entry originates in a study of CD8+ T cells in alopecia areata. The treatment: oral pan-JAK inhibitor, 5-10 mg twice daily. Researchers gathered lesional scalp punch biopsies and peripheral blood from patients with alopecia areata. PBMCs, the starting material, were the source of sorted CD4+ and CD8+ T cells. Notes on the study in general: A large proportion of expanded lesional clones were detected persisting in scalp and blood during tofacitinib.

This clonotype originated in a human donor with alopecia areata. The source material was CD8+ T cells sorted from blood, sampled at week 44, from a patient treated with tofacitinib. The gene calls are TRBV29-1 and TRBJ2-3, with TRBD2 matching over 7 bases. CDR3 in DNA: TGCAGCGTTGAAGATCTGAGCGGGGAGGCAGATACGCAGTATTTT. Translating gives CSVEDLSGEADTQYF.